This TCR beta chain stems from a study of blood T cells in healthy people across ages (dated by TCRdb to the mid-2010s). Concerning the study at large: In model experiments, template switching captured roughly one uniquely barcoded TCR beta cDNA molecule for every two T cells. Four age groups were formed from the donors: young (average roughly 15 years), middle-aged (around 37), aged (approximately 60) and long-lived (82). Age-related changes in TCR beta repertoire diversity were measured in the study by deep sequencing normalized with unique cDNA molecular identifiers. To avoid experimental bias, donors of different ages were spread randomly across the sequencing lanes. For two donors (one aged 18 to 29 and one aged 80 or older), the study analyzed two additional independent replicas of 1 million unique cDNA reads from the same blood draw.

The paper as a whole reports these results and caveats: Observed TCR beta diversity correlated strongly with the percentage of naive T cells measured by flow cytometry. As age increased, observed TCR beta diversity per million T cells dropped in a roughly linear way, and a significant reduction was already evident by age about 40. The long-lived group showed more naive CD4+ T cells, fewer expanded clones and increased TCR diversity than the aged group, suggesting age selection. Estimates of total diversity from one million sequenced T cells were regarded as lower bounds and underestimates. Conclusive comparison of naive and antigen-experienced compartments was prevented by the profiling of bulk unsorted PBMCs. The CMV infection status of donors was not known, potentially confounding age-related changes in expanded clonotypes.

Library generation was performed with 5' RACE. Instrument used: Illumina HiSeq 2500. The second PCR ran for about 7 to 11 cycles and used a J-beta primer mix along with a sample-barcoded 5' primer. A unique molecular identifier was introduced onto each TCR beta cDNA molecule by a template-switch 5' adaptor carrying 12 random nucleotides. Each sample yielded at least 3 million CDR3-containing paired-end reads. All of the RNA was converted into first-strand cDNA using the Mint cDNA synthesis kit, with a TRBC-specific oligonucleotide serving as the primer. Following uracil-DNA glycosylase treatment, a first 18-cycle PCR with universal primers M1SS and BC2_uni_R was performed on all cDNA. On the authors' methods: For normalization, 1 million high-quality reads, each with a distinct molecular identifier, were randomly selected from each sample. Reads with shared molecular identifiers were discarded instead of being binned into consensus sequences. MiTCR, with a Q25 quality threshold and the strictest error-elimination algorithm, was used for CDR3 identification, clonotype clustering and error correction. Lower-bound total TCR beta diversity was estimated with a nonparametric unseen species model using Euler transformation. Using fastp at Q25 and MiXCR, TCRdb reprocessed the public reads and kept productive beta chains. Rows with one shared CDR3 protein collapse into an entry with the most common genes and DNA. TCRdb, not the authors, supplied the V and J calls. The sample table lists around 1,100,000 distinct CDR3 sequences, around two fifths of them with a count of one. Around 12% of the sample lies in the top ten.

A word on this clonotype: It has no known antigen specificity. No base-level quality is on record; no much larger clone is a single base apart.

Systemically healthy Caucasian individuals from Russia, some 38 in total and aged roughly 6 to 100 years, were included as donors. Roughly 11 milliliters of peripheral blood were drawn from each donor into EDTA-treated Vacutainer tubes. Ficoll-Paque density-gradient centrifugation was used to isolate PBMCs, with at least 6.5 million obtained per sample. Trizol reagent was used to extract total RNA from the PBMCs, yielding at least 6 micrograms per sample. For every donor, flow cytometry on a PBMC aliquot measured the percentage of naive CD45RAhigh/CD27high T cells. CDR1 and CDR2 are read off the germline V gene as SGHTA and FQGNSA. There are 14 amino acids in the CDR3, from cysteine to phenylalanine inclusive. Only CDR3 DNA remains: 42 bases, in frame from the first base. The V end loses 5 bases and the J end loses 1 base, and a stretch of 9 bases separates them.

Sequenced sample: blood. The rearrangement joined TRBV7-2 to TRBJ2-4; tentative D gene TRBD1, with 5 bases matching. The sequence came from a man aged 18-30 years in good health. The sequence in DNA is TGTGCCAGCAGCCCACCAGGGGCCAAAAACATTCAGTACTTC. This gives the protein CASSPPGAKNIQYF. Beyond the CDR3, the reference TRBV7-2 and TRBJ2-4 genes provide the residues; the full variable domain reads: GAGVSQSPSNKVTEKGKDVELRCDPISGHTALYWYRQSLGQGLEFLIYFQGNSAPDKSGLPSDRFSAERTGGSVSTLTIQRTQQEDSAVYLCASSPPGAKNIQYFGAGTRLSVL.